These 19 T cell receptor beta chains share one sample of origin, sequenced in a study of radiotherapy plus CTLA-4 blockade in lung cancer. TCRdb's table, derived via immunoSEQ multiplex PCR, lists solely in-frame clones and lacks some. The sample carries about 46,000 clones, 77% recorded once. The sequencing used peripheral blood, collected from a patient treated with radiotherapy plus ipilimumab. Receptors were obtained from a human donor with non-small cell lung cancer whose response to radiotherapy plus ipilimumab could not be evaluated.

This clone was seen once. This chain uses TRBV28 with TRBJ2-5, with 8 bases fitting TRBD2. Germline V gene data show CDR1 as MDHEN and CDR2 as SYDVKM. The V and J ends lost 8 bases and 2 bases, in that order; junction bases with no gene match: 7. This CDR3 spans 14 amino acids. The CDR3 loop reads CASGPGGAQETQYF. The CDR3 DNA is TGTGCCAGCGGCCCGGGAGGGGCACAAGAGACCCAGTACTTC.

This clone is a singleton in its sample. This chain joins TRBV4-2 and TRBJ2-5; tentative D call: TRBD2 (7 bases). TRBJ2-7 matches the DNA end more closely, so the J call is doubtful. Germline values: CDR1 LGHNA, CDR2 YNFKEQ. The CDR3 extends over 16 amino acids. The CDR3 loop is CASSHLEGGSSYEQYF. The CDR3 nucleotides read TGTGCCAGCAGCCACCTAGAGGGGGGGAGCTCCTACGAGCAGTACTTC.

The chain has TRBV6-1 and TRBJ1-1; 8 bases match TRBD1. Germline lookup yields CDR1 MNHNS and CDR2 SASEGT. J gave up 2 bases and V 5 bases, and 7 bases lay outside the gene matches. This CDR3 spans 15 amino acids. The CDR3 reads CASSSQGAGNTEAFF. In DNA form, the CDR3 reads TGTGCCAGCAGTTCTCAGGGGGCAGGTAACACTGAAGCTTTCTTT.

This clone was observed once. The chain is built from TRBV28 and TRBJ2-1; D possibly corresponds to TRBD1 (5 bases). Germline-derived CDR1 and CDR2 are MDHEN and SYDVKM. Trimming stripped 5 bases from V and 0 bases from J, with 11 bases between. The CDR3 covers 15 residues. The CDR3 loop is CASSKTESSYNEQFF. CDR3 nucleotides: TGTGCCAGCAGTAAGACAGAGAGCTCCTACAATGAGCAGTTCTTC.

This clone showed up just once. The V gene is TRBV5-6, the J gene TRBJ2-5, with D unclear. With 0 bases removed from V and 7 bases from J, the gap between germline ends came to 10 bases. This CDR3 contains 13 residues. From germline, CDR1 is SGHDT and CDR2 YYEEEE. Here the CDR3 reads CASSLEPTTTQYF. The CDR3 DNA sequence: TGTGCCAGCAGCTTGGAGCCTACTACGACCCAGTACTTC.

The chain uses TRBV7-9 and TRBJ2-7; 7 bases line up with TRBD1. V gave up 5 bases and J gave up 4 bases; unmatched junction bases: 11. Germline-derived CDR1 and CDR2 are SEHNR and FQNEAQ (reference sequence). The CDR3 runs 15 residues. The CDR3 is CASSAQTGDEYEQYF. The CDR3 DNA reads TGTGCCAGCAGCGCCCAAACAGGGGATGAATACGAGCAGTACTTC.

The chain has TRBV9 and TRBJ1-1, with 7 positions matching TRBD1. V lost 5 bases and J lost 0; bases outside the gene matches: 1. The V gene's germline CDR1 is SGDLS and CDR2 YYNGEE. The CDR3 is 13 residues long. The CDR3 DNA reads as TGTGCCAGCAGGGGACAGCTGAACACTGAAGCTTTCTTT. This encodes CASRGQLNTEAFF.

For the CDR3, the DNA is TGTGCCAGTAGTCTATCGACAGGGGGAGGTTGGGGCTACACCTTC. Encoded protein: CASSLSTGGGWGYTF. The V call is TRBV19, the J call TRBJ1-2; 9 positions match TRBD1. Germline V CDR1 and CDR2: LNHDA, SQIVND (reference sequence). The CDR3 contains 15 residues. Trimming removed 5 bases from V and 8 bases from J; junction bases left unmatched: 12. Together with reference TRBV19 and TRBJ1-2, the CDR3 gives the full variable domain: DGGITQSPKYLFRKEGQNVTLSCEQNLNHDAMYWYRQDPGQGLRLIYYSQIVNDFQKGDIAEGYSVSREKKESFPLTVTSAQKNPTAFYLCASSLSTGGGWGYTFGSGTRLTVV.

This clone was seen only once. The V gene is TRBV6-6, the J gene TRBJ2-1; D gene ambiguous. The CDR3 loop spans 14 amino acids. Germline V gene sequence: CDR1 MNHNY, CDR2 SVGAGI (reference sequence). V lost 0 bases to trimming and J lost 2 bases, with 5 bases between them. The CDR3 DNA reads TGTGCCAGCAGTTACTCGAGAACCTACAATGAGCAGTTCTTC. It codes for CASSYSRTYNEQFF.

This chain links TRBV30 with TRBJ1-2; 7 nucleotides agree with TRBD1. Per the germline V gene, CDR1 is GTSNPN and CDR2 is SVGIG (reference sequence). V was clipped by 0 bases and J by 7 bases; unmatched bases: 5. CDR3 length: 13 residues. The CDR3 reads CAWSVRQGSGYTF. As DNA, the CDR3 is TGTGCCTGGAGTGTAAGACAGGGAAGTGGCTACACCTTC.

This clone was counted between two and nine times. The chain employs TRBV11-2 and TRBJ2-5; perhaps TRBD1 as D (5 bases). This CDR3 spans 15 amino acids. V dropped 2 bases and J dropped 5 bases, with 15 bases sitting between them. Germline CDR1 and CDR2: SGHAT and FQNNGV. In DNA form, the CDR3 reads TGTGCCAGCAGCTTAATTGGGGCTTGGACGGAGACCCAGTACTTC. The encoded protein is CASSLIGAWTETQYF.

CDR3 region: CASSLGNTGAETQYF. The DNA for the CDR3 is TGTGCCAGCAGCTTAGGCAATACAGGGGCAGAGACCCAGTACTTC. The rearrangement links TRBV7-9 to TRBJ2-5, with TRBD1 matching over 7 bases. The CDR3 length is 15 residues. From germline, CDR1 is SEHNR and CDR2 FQNEAQ (reference sequence). V was clipped by 1 base and J by 4 bases; unmatched bases: 6.

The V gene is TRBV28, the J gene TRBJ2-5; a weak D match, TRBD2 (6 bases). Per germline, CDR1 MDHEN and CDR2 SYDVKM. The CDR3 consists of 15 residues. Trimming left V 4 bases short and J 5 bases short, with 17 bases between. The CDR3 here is CASSSPRGSGETQYF. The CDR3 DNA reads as TGTGCCAGCAGTTCCCCGAGAGGAAGCGGGGAGACCCAGTACTTC.

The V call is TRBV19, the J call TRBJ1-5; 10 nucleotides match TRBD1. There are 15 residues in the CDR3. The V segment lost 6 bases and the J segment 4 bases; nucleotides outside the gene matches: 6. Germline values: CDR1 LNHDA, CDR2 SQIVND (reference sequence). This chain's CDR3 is CASRGTGVRNQPQHF. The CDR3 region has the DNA TGTGCCAGTAGGGGGACAGGGGTCCGGAATCAGCCCCAGCATTTT.

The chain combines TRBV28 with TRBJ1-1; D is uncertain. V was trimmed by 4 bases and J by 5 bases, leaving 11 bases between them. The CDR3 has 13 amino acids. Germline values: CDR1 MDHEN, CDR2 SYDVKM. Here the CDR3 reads CASSSSGRTEAFF. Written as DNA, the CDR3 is TGTGCCAGCAGTTCTTCCGGGAGGACTGAAGCTTTCTTT.

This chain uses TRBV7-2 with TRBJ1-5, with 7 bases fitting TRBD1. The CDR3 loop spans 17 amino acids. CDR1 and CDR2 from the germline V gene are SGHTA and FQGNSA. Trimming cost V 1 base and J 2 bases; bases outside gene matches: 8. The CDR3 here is CASSLEGTATGNQPQHF. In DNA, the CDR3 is TGTGCCAGCAGCTTAGAAGGGACAGCTACTGGCAATCAGCCCCAGCATTTT.

The CDR3: CASSEGAWQAAETQYF. CDR3 DNA sequence: TGTGCCAGCAGTGAAGGGGCTTGGCAGGCCGCAGAGACCCAGTACTTC. The V call is TRBV2, the J call TRBJ2-5; D is uncertain. The CDR3 loop spans 16 amino acids. V was shortened by 1 base and J by 4 bases, with 16 bases between the two germline ends. Germline CDR1 is SNHLY and CDR2 is FYNNEI.

CDR3 residues: CASSFSPDRNYGYTF. The DNA of the CDR3 is TGTGCCAGCAGCTTTAGTCCGGACAGAAACTATGGCTACACCTTC. The V gene is TRBV7-9, the J gene TRBJ1-2, with TRBD1 as a possible D gene (6 bases). Trimming took 3 bases from V and 2 from J, leaving 13 bases between them. The CDR3 contains 15 residues. CDR1 and CDR2 from the germline V gene are SEHNR and FQNEAQ (reference sequence).

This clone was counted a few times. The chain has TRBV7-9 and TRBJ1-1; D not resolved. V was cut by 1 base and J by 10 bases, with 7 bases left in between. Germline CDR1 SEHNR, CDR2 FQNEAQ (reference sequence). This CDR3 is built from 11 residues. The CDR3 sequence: CASSLDAGAFF. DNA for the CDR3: TGTGCCAGCAGCTTAGACGCGGGAGCTTTCTTT.